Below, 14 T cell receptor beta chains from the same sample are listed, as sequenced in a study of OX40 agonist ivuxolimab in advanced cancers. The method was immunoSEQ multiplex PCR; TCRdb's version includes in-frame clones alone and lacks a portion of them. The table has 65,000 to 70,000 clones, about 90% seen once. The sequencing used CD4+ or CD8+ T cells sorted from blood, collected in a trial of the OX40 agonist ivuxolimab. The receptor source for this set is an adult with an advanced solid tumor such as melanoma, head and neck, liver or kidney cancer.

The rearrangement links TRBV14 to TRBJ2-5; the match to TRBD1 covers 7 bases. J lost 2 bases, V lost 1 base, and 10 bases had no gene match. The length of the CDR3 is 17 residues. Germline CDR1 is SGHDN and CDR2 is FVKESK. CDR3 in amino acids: CASSQGIQDRRQETQYF. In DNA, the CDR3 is TGTGCCAGCAGCCAAGGAATCCAGGACAGGCGGCAAGAGACCCAGTACTTC.

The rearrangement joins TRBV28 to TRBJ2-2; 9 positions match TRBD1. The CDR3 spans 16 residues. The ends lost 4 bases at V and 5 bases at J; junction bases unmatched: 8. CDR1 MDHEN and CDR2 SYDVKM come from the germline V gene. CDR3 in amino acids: CASSSTGTGLTGELFF. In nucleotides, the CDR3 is TGTGCCAGCAGTTCCACCGGGACAGGGTTGACCGGGGAGCTGTTTTTT.

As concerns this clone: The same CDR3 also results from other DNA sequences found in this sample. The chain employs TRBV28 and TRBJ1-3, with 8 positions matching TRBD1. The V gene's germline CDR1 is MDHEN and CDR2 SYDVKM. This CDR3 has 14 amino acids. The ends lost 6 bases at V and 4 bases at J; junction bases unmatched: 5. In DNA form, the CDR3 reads TGTGCCAGCAGACGACAGGGGTCGGGAAACACCATATATTTT. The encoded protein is CASRRQGSGNTIYF. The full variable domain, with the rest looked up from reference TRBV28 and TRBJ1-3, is DVKVTQSSRYLVKRTGEKVFLECVQDMDHENMFWYRQDPGLGLRLIYFSYDVKMKEKGDIPEGYSVSREKKERFSLILESASTNQTSMYLCASRRQGSGNTIYFGEGSWLTVV.

This CDR3 is CAWSVSDEQYF. DNA of the CDR3: TGTGCCTGGAGTGTATCCGACGAGCAGTACTTC. The chain has TRBV30 and TRBJ2-7; no firm D call. The CDR3 runs 11 residues. V was pared by 0 bases and J by 5 bases, with 5 bases between. The germline CDR1 and CDR2 sequences are GTSNPN and SVGIG (reference sequence).

CDR3 in DNA: TGCAGTGCTAGTCAAGAGACCCAGTACTTC. Translation gives CSASQETQYF. The rearrangement joins TRBV20-1 to TRBJ2-5; no clear D. The CDR3 length is 10 residues. Germline CDR1 is DFQATT and CDR2 is SNEGSKA (reference sequence). V was cut by 3 bases and J by 2 bases, with 1 base left in between.

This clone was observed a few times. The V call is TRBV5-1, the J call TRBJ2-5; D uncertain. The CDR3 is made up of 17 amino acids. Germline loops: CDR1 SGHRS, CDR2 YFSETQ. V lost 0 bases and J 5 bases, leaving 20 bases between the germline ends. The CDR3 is CASSLDLGPGWSETQYF. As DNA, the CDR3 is TGCGCCAGCAGCTTGGACCTAGGCCCTGGATGGAGTGAGACCCAGTACTTC.

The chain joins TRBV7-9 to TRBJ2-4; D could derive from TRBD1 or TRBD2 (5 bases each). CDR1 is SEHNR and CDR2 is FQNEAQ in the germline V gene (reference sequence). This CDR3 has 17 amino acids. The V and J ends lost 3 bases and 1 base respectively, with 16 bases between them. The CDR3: CASSFFLGEMAKNIQYF. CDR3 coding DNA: TGTGCCAGCAGCTTTTTCCTAGGGGAGATGGCCAAAAACATTCAGTACTTC.

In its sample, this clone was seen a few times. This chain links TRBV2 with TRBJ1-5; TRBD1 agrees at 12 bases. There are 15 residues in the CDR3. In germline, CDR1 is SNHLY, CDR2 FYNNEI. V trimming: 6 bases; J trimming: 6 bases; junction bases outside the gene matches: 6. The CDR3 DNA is TGTGCCAGCAGGGGGACAGGGGGCAATCTTCAGCCCCAGCATTTT. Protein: CASRGTGGNLQPQHF. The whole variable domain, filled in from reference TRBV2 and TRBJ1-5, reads EPEVTQTPSHQVTQMGQEVILRCVPISNHLYFYWYRQILGQKVEFLVSFYNNEISEKSEIFDDQFSVERPDGSNFTLKIRSTKLEDSAMYFCASRGTGGNLQPQHFGDGTRLSIL.

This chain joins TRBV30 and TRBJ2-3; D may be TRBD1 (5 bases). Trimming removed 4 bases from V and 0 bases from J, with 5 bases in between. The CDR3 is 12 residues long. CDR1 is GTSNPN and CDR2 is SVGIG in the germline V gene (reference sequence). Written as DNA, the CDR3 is TGTGCCTGGACAGGGAGCACAGATACGCAGTATTTT. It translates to CAWTGSTDTQYF.

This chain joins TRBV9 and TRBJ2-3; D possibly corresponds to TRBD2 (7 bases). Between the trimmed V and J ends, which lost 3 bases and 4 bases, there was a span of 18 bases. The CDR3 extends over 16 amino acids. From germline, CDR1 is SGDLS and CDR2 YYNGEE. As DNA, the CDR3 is TGTGCCAGCAGCGAGCGTGGGGGGGGCTATGCAGATACGCAGTATTTT. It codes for CASSERGGGYADTQYF.

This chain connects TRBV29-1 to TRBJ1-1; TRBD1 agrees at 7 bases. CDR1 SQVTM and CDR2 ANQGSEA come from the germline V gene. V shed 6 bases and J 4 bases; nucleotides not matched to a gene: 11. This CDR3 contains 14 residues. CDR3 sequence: CSVIMTGSLTEAFF. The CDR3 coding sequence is TGCAGCGTCATCATGACAGGGTCCCTCACTGAAGCTTTCTTT.

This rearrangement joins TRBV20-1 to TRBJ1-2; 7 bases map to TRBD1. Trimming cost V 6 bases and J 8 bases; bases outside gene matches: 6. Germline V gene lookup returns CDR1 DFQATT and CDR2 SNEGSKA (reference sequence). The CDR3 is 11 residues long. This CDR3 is CSASRGEGYTF. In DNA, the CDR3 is TGCAGTGCCTCCAGGGGGGAAGGCTACACCTTC.

The CDR3 coding sequence is TGTGCCAGCAGCGTAGGAGGAGGGCAGGGGGCCCCCGGGGAGCTGTTTTTT. Its translation is CASSVGGGQGAPGELFF. V is TRBV9 and J is TRBJ2-2; 8 bases match TRBD1. Germline CDR1 and CDR2: SGDLS and YYNGEE. This CDR3 has 17 residues. V dropped 0 bases and J dropped 6; count of bases not matched to a gene: 10.

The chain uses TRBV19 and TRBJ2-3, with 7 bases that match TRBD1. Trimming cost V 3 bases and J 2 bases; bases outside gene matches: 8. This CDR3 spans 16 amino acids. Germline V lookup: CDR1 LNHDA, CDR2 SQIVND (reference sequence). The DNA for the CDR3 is TGTGCCAGTAGTATCCGGGACAGCATTCCCACAGATACGCAGTATTTT. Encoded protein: CASSIRDSIPTDTQYF.